Below are 14 T cell receptor beta chains sequenced from a single sample in a study of blood T cell repertoires in COVID-19. Using immunoSEQ multiplex PCR, the repertoire was profiled, and TCRdb retains in-frame clones only, with some absent. Of about 170,000 clones in the sample, around 83% were seen once. The sample consisted of PBMCs or T cells enriched from blood (not recorded which). These TCRs come from a woman aged 45-60 years in a cohort exposed to, infected with or recovered from COVID-19 (not recorded which).

The rearrangement joins TRBV7-9 to TRBJ2-1, with D hard to call. This CDR3 has 11 residues. Germline CDR1 is SEHNR and CDR2 is FQNEAQ (reference sequence). V lost 5 bases and J lost 10, with 9 bases in between. The CDR3 DNA reads as TGTGCCAGCAGCCAGGTAGAGGAGCAGTTCTTC. It translates to CASSQVEEQFF.

The chain has TRBV5-4 and TRBJ2-5; 10 bases match TRBD2. The CDR3 sequence is 14 residues long. V dropped 3 bases and J dropped 5; count of bases not matched to a gene: 4. Germline V gene data show CDR1 as SGHNT and CDR2 as YYREEE (reference sequence). CDR3 loop: CASSWGLATETQYF. The CDR3, as DNA: TGTGCCAGCAGCTGGGGACTAGCGACGGAGACCCAGTACTTC.

The chain recombines TRBV7-8 with TRBJ2-3; perhaps TRBD2 as D (5 bases). The length of the CDR3 is 14 residues. Trimming stripped 3 bases from V and 4 bases from J, with 11 bases between. Germline V gene sequence: CDR1 SGHVS, CDR2 FQNEAQ. The CDR3 spells CASSFPGKADTQYF. CDR3 in DNA: TGTGCCAGCAGCTTCCCGGGGAAAGCAGATACGCAGTATTTT.

The CDR3 DNA is TGTGCCAGCAGTTGGGGGACAGGGAGTGGGGAGCAGTTCTTC. This translates into CASSWGTGSGEQFF. J is TRBJ2-1 and V is TRBV6-2 or TRBV6-3, with 9 positions matching TRBD1. The trim removed 4 bases at V and 10 bases at J, leaving 8 bases unmatched. The germline V gene encodes CDR1 MNHEY and CDR2 SVGEGT. The CDR3 is 14 residues long.

For the CDR3, the DNA is TGTGCCAGCAGCTTAAGATTTGGGGGGGTCTTGGAGCAGTTCTTC. It codes for CASSLRFGGVLEQFF. The chain is built from TRBV7-9 and TRBJ2-1; 7 nucleotides agree with TRBD2. Trimming removed 2 bases from V and 10 bases from J; junction bases left unmatched: 11. Looked up from germline, CDR1 is SEHNR and CDR2 is FQNEAQ (reference sequence). The CDR3 has 15 residues.

The rearrangement uses TRBV5-1 and TRBJ1-5; TRBD1 aligns across 8 bases. Germline-derived CDR1 and CDR2 are SGHRS and YFSETQ. CDR3 size: 15 residues. J gave up 2 bases and V 4 bases, and 5 bases lay outside the gene matches. In DNA, the CDR3 is TGCGCCAGCAGCCCCGGACAGGGAGGCAATCAGCCCCAGCATTTT. It codes for CASSPGQGGNQPQHF.

The rearrangement joins TRBV11-2 to TRBJ1-1; 8 bases line up with TRBD1. Germline V gene lookup returns CDR1 SGHAT and CDR2 FQNNGV. V lost 4 bases and J lost 7; bases outside the gene matches: 14. The CDR3 covers 16 residues. The CDR3 DNA reads TGTGCCAGCAGCTCCTCAGGGGGCGCGCCCGGGCTTGAAGCTTTCTTT. Translated, it gives CASSSSGGAPGLEAFF.

The chain is built from TRBV10-2 and TRBJ2-7; D remains unclear. The CDR3 contains 13 residues. Trimming removed 4 bases at V and 3 bases at J, with 10 bases between. Germline lookup yields CDR1 WSHSY and CDR2 SAAADI. The CDR3 bases are TGCGCCAGCAGTGTGTCTCGACTCTACGAGCAGTACTTC. This gives the protein CASSVSRLYEQYF.

This clone has a count of ten or more. The rearrangement links TRBV5-5 to TRBJ1-6; 8 nucleotides match TRBD1. V lost 2 bases to trimming and J lost 7 bases; unmatched junction nucleotides: 11. CDR1 and CDR2 (germline): SGHKS, YYEKEE (reference sequence). The CDR3 totals 17 residues. CDR3 sequence: CASSFPQGAPPNSPLHF. DNA of the CDR3: TGTGCCAGCAGCTTCCCGCAGGGGGCACCCCCCAATTCACCCCTCCACTTT.

The table lists this clone with a count of one. The rearrangement uses TRBV10-3 and TRBJ1-3; D not certain. The CDR3 contains 15 residues. Trimming removed 4 bases from V and 2 bases from J, with 12 bases in between. The germline V gene has CDR1 ENHRY and CDR2 SYGVKD. The CDR3 spells CAISGLIGAGNTIYF. The CDR3 DNA reads TGTGCCATCAGTGGACTTATCGGCGCTGGAAACACCATATATTTT.

V and J are TRBV7-6 and TRBJ2-1; possible D gene TRBD1, 6 bases. V shed 4 bases and J shed 6 bases, with 19 bases lying between them. Germline V gene lookup returns CDR1 SGHVS and CDR2 FNYEAQ. This CDR3 has 16 amino acids. CDR3 amino acids: CASSSTLQGYSNEQFF. CDR3 sequence (DNA): TGTGCCAGCAGCTCTACTTTACAGGGTTATAGCAATGAGCAGTTCTTC.

The V call is TRBV30, the J call TRBJ2-1; D is ambiguous. The CDR3 covers 13 residues. The germline CDR1 and CDR2 sequences are GTSNPN and SVGIG (reference sequence). Trimming left V 1 base short and J 0 bases short, with 4 bases between. CDR3 coding DNA: TGTGCCTGGAGTGGGAGCTCCTACAATGAGCAGTTCTTC. Residues: CAWSGSSYNEQFF.

V usage is TRBV15 and J usage is TRBJ1-4, with D perhaps matching TRBD1 (6 bases). This CDR3 spans 17 amino acids. The germline V and J ends were trimmed by 7 bases and 8 bases, with 26 bases remaining between them. Germline V gene data show CDR1 as LNHNV and CDR2 as YYDKDF (reference sequence). The CDR3: CATKNGNLGGAREKLFF. The CDR3 DNA is TGTGCCACCAAGAACGGGAACCTTGGGGGGGCAAGAGAAAAACTGTTTTTT.

This sequence joins TRBV5-1 and TRBJ2-1, with 8 bases fitting TRBD1. The V gene end was trimmed by 6 bases and the J gene end by 1 base; junction bases not matched to a gene: 6. Germline V lookup: CDR1 SGHRS, CDR2 YFSETQ. CDR3 length: 15 amino acids. CDR3 sequence: CASTLTGGSYNEQFF. The DNA of the CDR3 is TGCGCCAGCACCCTAACAGGGGGATCCTACAATGAGCAGTTCTTC. Full variable domain (rest looked up from reference TRBV5-1 and TRBJ2-1): KAGVTQTPRYLIKTRGQQVTLSCSPISGHRSVSWYQQTPGQGLQFLFEYFSETQRNKGNFPGRFSGRQFSNSRSEMNVSTLELGDSALYLCASTLTGGSYNEQFFGPGTRLTVL.